The 22 T cell receptor beta chains in this list originate from one sample, sequenced in a study of shared clonotypes between healthy human individuals. The method was immunoSEQ multiplex PCR; TCRdb's version includes in-frame clones alone and lacks a portion of them. The sample consists of approximately 1,500,000 clones, roughly 98% of them appearing once. Specimen: naive CD4+ T cells sorted from blood. Subset in this sample: CD45RA+ positively selected. All receptors come from a man aged 25 to 40 in good health.

The chain has TRBV4-1 and TRBJ1-1; a weak D match, TRBD1 (5 bases). The CDR3 sequence is 14 residues long. Trimming left V 4 bases short and J 4 bases short, with 13 bases between. Germline assignment: CDR1 MGHRA and CDR2 YSYEKL. The CDR3 reads CASSLIARATEAFF. The CDR3 DNA is TGCGCCAGCAGCCTTATAGCCAGGGCCACTGAAGCTTTCTTT.

The CDR3 nucleotides are TGCGCCAGCAGCTTGTTGTCGACTAGCGGACTCTACGAGCAGTACTTC. Amino acids: CASSLLSTSGLYEQYF. The V call is TRBV5-1, the J call TRBJ2-7; 9 bases map to TRBD2. The V segment lost 1 base and the J segment 3 bases; nucleotides outside the gene matches: 8. Germline values: CDR1 SGHRS, CDR2 YFSETQ. This CDR3 spans 16 amino acids.

The V call is TRBV25-1, the J call TRBJ2-1; TRBD2 agrees at 7 bases. The CDR3 is 14 amino acids. Losses at the gene ends were 4 bases for V and 9 bases for J; bases not matched to a gene: 9. Germline assignment: CDR1 MGHDK and CDR2 SYGVNS. The CDR3 here is CASSASGIGVEQFF. The CDR3 coding sequence is TGTGCCAGCAGTGCAAGCGGGATAGGGGTTGAGCAGTTCTTC.

As concerns this clone: The sample has other DNA sequences that encode this CDR3 too. The DNA of the CDR3 is TGCAGCGTCCGTTACTCCTACGAGCAGTACTTC. This codes for CSVRYSYEQYF. V and J are TRBV29-1 and TRBJ2-7, with unresolved D. Germline values: CDR1 SQVTM, CDR2 ANQGSEA. With 6 bases removed from V and 0 bases from J, the gap between germline ends came to 6 bases. The CDR3 length is 11 residues.

The chain is built from TRBV6-5 and TRBJ2-1, with a possible D match to TRBD2 (6 bases). Per the germline V gene, CDR1 is MNHEY and CDR2 is SVGAGI. The V gene lost 1 base and the J gene lost 3 bases, with 13 bases spanning the gap. The length of the CDR3 is 16 residues. The CDR3 DNA sequence: TGTGCCAGCAGTTACTTCGGGACTGGGATCTACAATGAGCAGTTCTTC. It specifies CASSYFGTGIYNEQFF.

CDR3 residues: CASSLEAIGTNTGELFF. DNA for the CDR3: TGCGCCAGCAGCTTGGAGGCGATCGGAACCAACACCGGGGAGCTGTTTTTT. The chain combines TRBV5-1 with TRBJ2-2; no firm D call. V lost 0 bases and J 2 bases, leaving 14 bases between the germline ends. The germline CDR1 and CDR2 sequences are SGHRS and YFSETQ. The CDR3 contains 17 residues.

Details on this clone: The sample has other DNA sequences that encode this CDR3 too. V usage is TRBV18 and J usage is TRBJ2-7; either TRBD1 or TRBD2 may supply D (5 bases each). The germline V and J ends were trimmed by 3 bases and 6 bases, with 9 bases remaining between them. This CDR3 is 12 amino acids long. The germline gives CDR1 KGHSH, CDR2 LQKENI. CDR3 nucleotide sequence: TGTGCCAGCTCACCTCAGGGACCCGAGCAGTACTTC. Amino acids: CASSPQGPEQYF.

This chain uses TRBV5-8 with TRBJ2-2, with 9 bases lining up with TRBD1. Germline V gene lookup returns CDR1 SGHTS and CDR2 YDEGEE. The CDR3 has 16 amino acids. With V trimmed by 4 bases and J by 6 bases, 10 bases remained unmatched. CDR3 protein: CASSPGDRVAAGELFF. DNA for the CDR3: TGTGCCAGCAGCCCCGGGGACAGGGTTGCTGCCGGGGAGCTGTTTTTT. The full variable domain, with the rest looked up from reference TRBV5-8 and TRBJ2-2, is EAGVTQSPTHLIKTRGQQATLRCSPISGHTSVYWYQQALGLGLQFLLWYDEGEERNRGNFPPRFSGRQFPNYSSELNVNALELEDSALYLCASSPGDRVAAGELFFGEGSRLTVL.

The chain is built from TRBV6-1 and TRBJ1-2; D remains unclear. This CDR3 has 13 residues. Trimming removed 4 bases at V and 5 bases at J, with 11 bases between. Germline CDR1 MNHNS, CDR2 SASEGT. In nucleotides, the CDR3 is TGTGCCAGCAGTGTTCGGGGAGGTTATGGCTACACCTTC. The encoded protein is CASSVRGGYGYTF.

The chain is built from TRBV28 and TRBJ1-5, with unresolved D. The CDR3 is made up of 13 amino acids. Germline V gene sequence: CDR1 MDHEN, CDR2 SYDVKM. V was trimmed by 1 base and J by 7 bases, leaving 8 bases between them. This CDR3 reads CASSLYLEQPQHF. CDR3 coding DNA: TGTGCCAGCAGTTTATATTTAGAGCAGCCCCAGCATTTT.

The chain employs TRBV5-1 and TRBJ2-1; a possible D gene is TRBD2 (5 bases). The V gene's germline CDR1 is SGHRS and CDR2 YFSETQ. The CDR3 spans 13 residues. V lost 7 bases to trimming and J lost 0 bases, with 8 bases between them. CDR3 sequence: CASGLSSYNEQFF. In DNA form, the CDR3 reads TGCGCCAGCGGACTGAGCTCCTACAATGAGCAGTTCTTC.

The chain employs TRBV5-4 and TRBJ2-6; D gene uncertain. The CDR3 has 14 amino acids. V lost 7 bases and J lost 0, with 8 bases in between. Per germline, CDR1 SGHNT and CDR2 YYREEE (reference sequence). The CDR3 region is CASGMGSGANVLTF. DNA for the CDR3: TGTGCCAGCGGTATGGGCTCTGGGGCCAACGTCCTGACTTTC.

The rearrangement joins TRBV6-6 to TRBJ2-7, with D possibly being TRBD1 (5 bases). Trimming took off 2 bases at V and 5 bases at J, with 13 bases between the two ends. This CDR3 has 14 amino acids. CDR1 is MNHNY and CDR2 is SVGAGI in the germline V gene (reference sequence). The CDR3 nucleotides read TGTGCCAGCAGTTACCGCCAGGGAATCCACGAGCAGTACTTC. Protein sequence: CASSYRQGIHEQYF.

This clone was counted once. This chain connects TRBV15 to TRBJ1-5; 9 bases are shared with TRBD1. Germline CDR1 reads LNHNV; CDR2 reads YYDKDF (reference sequence). V shed 4 bases, J shed 1 base, and the junction held 11 bases outside the gene matches. The CDR3 is 18 amino acids. The CDR3 reads CATSILPGDRESNQPQHF. CDR3 in DNA: TGTGCCACCAGCATCCTCCCCGGGGACAGGGAGAGCAATCAGCCCCAGCATTTT. Full variable domain (missing parts from reference TRBV15 and TRBJ1-5): DAMVIQNPRYQVTQFGKPVTLSCSQTLNHNVMYWYQQKSSQAPKLLFHYYDKDFNNEADTPDNFQSRRPNTSFCFLDIRSPGLGDTAMYLCATSILPGDRESNQPQHFGDGTRLSIL.

The rearrangement joins TRBV4-3 to TRBJ2-6; D possibly corresponds to TRBD1 (6 bases). The CDR3 spans 19 residues. The V end was cut by 8 bases, the J end by 0 bases, with 23 bases between. Germline CDR1 LGHNA, CDR2 YSLEER. The CDR3, as DNA: TGCGCCAGCTCGAAGTGGGGGCCGCAGCGCACCTCTGGGGCCAACGTCCTGACTTTC. Amino acid sequence: CASSKWGPQRTSGANVLTF.

The rearrangement joins TRBV9 to TRBJ2-1; perhaps D is TRBD1 or TRBD2 (5 bases each). Trimming took off 0 bases at V and 12 bases at J, with 19 bases between the two ends. Germline loops: CDR1 SGDLS, CDR2 YYNGEE. CDR3 length: 15 residues. The CDR3 region has the DNA TGTGCCAGCAGCGTAGGCCCCCCGGGGCCCGATGGGCAGTTCTTC. It translates to CASSVGPPGPDGQFF.

This clone was counted a single time. This chain joins TRBV7-9 and TRBJ2-1; 13 bases agree with TRBD2. Trimming cost V 11 bases and J 7 bases; bases outside gene matches: 5. CDR1 and CDR2 from the germline V gene are SEHNR and FQNEAQ (reference sequence). The CDR3 runs 13 residues. CDR3 nucleotide sequence: TGTGCCGGGGGACTAGCGGGACGTAATGAGCAGTTCTTC. As protein: CAGGLAGRNEQFF.

About this clone: Additional DNA sequences in this sample encode the identical CDR3. The chain couples TRBV28 to TRBJ2-7; tentatively, D is TRBD1 (6 bases). This CDR3 is 12 amino acids long. Germline-derived CDR1 and CDR2 are MDHEN and SYDVKM. The germline V and J ends were trimmed by 3 bases and 6 bases, with 9 bases remaining between them. CDR3 bases: TGTGCCAGCAGTTTGACAGGCCGCGAGCAGTACTTC. It is translated as CASSLTGREQYF.

V and J are TRBV15 and TRBJ1-5; D call uncertain. The CDR3 runs to 17 residues. CDR1 and CDR2 (germline): LNHNV, YYDKDF (reference sequence). The V gene lost 0 bases and the J gene lost 5 bases, with 17 bases spanning the gap. CDR3 DNA sequence: TGTGCCACCAGCAGAGACTCAGGACGGCTACTCCATCAGCCCCAGCATTTT. Translating it yields CATSRDSGRLLHQPQHF.

The J gene is TRBJ2-1, the V gene TRBV9; D is uncertain. The V end was cut by 0 bases, the J end by 4 bases, with 8 bases between. The CDR3 totals 14 residues. Per the germline V gene, CDR1 is SGDLS and CDR2 is YYNGEE. The CDR3 DNA is TGTGCCAGCAGCGTAGCCTCTCCTTACAATGAGCAGTTCTTC. Amino acids: CASSVASPYNEQFF.

This chain links TRBV27 with TRBJ2-7; D call uncertain. Germline V gives CDR1 MNHEY, CDR2 SMNVEV (reference sequence). Trimming took off 6 bases at V and 0 bases at J, with 9 bases between the two ends. CDR3 length equals 13 residues. DNA of the CDR3: TGTGCCAGCAGGGCAGATCTCTCCTACGAGCAGTACTTC. Its translation: CASRADLSYEQYF.

This CDR3 reads CASSVAEWTGREETQYF. The DNA of the CDR3 is TGTGCCAGCAGCGTAGCGGAGTGGACAGGGAGGGAAGAGACCCAGTACTTC. This sequence joins TRBV9 and TRBJ2-5; perhaps TRBD1 as D (8 bases). Deletions cut 0 bases from V and 3 bases from J, with 18 bases between. The CDR3 sequence is 17 residues long. The germline V gene encodes CDR1 SGDLS and CDR2 YYNGEE.